Listed below are T cell receptor beta chains from one sample, sequenced in a study of blood T cell repertoires in COVID-19. Method: immunoSEQ multiplex PCR; TCRdb's copy keeps in-frame clones and lacks some. The sample yields about 53,000 clones, 65% to 90% seen once. The sequencing input was peripheral blood. Source of these receptors: a woman aged 55-70 years with acute or convalescent COVID-19. The CDR3 runs from the conserved cysteine through the conserved F or W. The order of the fields is D gene, clone size, V gene, J gene, CDR3 DNA, CDR3 protein. A D gene is named only where the DNA matches it firmly. A clone size is listed for some rows: how often the clone was seen (once, few, many), or a class if it is expanded.

d_gene: .
abundance: .
v_gene: TRBV7-9
j_gene: TRBJ2-3
CDR3nt: TGTGCCAGCAGCTTTTACACAGATACGCAGTATTTT
CDR3aa: CASSFYTDTQYF

d_gene: TRBD1
abundance: few
v_gene: TRBV11-3
j_gene: TRBJ1-1
CDR3nt: TGTGCCAGCGAATCGACAGGGGGGATAGCTTTCTTT
CDR3aa: CASESTGGIAFF

d_gene: TRBD2
abundance: .
v_gene: TRBV29-1
j_gene: TRBJ2-7
CDR3nt: TGCAGCGGTGAGGGACTAGCGGAGGGGTACGAGCAGTACTTC
CDR3aa: CSGEGLAEGYEQYF

d_gene: .
abundance: .
v_gene: TRBV7-9
j_gene: TRBJ1-1
CDR3nt: TGTGCCAGCTCCCCCGAGGTGCACACTGAAGCTTTCTTT
CDR3aa: CASSPEVHTEAFF

d_gene: .
abundance: few
v_gene: TRBV11-1
j_gene: TRBJ2-2
CDR3nt: TGTGCCAGCAGCTTTTCTTTAGACGGGGAGCTGTTTTTT
CDR3aa: CASSFSLDGELFF

d_gene: .
abundance: .
v_gene: TRBV5-1
j_gene: TRBJ2-2
CDR3nt: TGCGCCAGCAGCCCGCCCGGGGCCGGGGAGCTGTTTTTT
CDR3aa: CASSPPGAGELFF

d_gene: .
abundance: .
v_gene: TRBV9
j_gene: TRBJ1-4
CDR3nt: TGTGCCAGCAGCCCAGAGGGGGGGCTAGGGGAAAAACTGTTTTTT
CDR3aa: CASSPEGGLGEKLFF

d_gene: .
abundance: .
v_gene: TRBV30
j_gene: TRBJ1-3
CDR3nt: TGTGCCTGGAGTGTATATGTGAGCTCTGGAAACACCATATATTTT
CDR3aa: CAWSVYVSSGNTIYF

d_gene: TRBD2
abundance: .
v_gene: TRBV28
j_gene: TRBJ2-1
CDR3nt: TGTGCCAGCAGTCGACCGGGACTAGCGTCCAATGAGCAGTTCTTC
CDR3aa: CASSRPGLASNEQFF

d_gene: .
abundance: few
v_gene: TRBV11-3
j_gene: TRBJ1-6
CDR3nt: TGTGCCAGCAGCTTGAACAGTTATTCACCCCTCCACTTT
CDR3aa: CASSLNSYSPLHF

d_gene: TRBD2
abundance: once
v_gene: TRBV28
j_gene: TRBJ2-3
CDR3nt: TGTGCCAGCAGTCCGAGTAGCGGGGGATATAATACGCAGTATTTT
CDR3aa: CASSPSSGGYNTQYF

d_gene: .
abundance: once
v_gene: TRBV7-2
j_gene: TRBJ2-5
CDR3nt: TGTGCCAGCAGTTCCTTAGAGACCCAGTACTTC
CDR3aa: CASSSLETQYF

d_gene: .
abundance: .
v_gene: TRBV24-1
j_gene: TRBJ1-1
CDR3nt: TGTGCCACCAGTGATTTGCAGAACACTGAAGCTTTCTTT
CDR3aa: CATSDLQNTEAFF

d_gene: .
abundance: .
v_gene: TRBV5-4
j_gene: TRBJ1-1
CDR3nt: TGTGCCAGCAGCAACAGGACGGTCACTGAAGCTTTCTTT
CDR3aa: CASSNRTVTEAFF

d_gene: .
abundance: .
v_gene: TRBV3-1/TRBV3-2
j_gene: TRBJ1-1
CDR3nt: TGTGCCAGCAGCCAAGGACAGAAGAACACTGAAGCTTTCTTT
CDR3aa: CASSQGQKNTEAFF

d_gene: .
abundance: .
v_gene: TRBV5-4
j_gene: TRBJ2-3
CDR3nt: TGTGCCAGCAGCTTGCCGGGGACAGATACGCAGTATTTT
CDR3aa: CASSLPGTDTQYF

d_gene: .
abundance: .
v_gene: TRBV7-2
j_gene: TRBJ2-2
CDR3nt: TGTGCCAGCAGTTCCACGGACACCGGGGAGCTGTTTTTT
CDR3aa: CASSSTDTGELFF

d_gene: TRBD2
abundance: .
v_gene: TRBV28
j_gene: TRBJ2-1
CDR3nt: TGTGCCAGCAGTTTTACCGGGACTAGCGGATACAATGAGCAGTTCTTC
CDR3aa: CASSFTGTSGYNEQFF

d_gene: TRBD1
abundance: .
v_gene: TRBV5-1
j_gene: TRBJ1-2
CDR3nt: TGCGCCAGCAGCTTGTCAACAGGGGAAAGCTACACCTTC
CDR3aa: CASSLSTGESYTF

d_gene: .
abundance: .
v_gene: TRBV7-8
j_gene: TRBJ1-5
CDR3nt: TGTGCCAGCAGCTTAGAAGGAGGGCCCCAGCATTTT
CDR3aa: CASSLEGGPQHF

d_gene: .
abundance: .
v_gene: TRBV4-2
j_gene: TRBJ1-4
CDR3nt: TGTGCCAGCAGCCAAGATCGGCGGGCGGGAGGTAATTTTGGATCGGAACTGTTTTTT
CDR3aa: CASSQDRRAGGNFGSELFF

d_gene: .
abundance: .
v_gene: TRBV15
j_gene: TRBJ1-1
CDR3nt: TGTGCCACCAGCCGAGAACAAATATTGAACACTGAAGCTTTCTTT
CDR3aa: CATSREQILNTEAFF

d_gene: .
abundance: .
v_gene: TRBV12-5
j_gene: TRBJ1-3
CDR3nt: TGTGCTAGTGGTTTGGTCCAGTCCCTCTCTGGAAACACCATATATTTT
CDR3aa: CASGLVQSLSGNTIYF

d_gene: TRBD1
abundance: .
v_gene: TRBV6-5
j_gene: TRBJ1-3
CDR3nt: TGTGCCACCGGACAGGGATCCGTCTCTGGAAACACCATATATTTT
CDR3aa: CATGQGSVSGNTIYF

d_gene: TRBD2
abundance: .
v_gene: TRBV27
j_gene: TRBJ2-3
CDR3nt: TGTGCCAGCAGTTCGGGGGGACTAGTGGATACGCAGTATTTT
CDR3aa: CASSSGGLVDTQYF

d_gene: .
abundance: .
v_gene: TRBV5-6
j_gene: TRBJ2-1
CDR3nt: TGTGCCAGCAGCTTGAGGGGTCGGAACAGGGTTGCTGAGCAGTTCTTC
CDR3aa: CASSLRGRNRVAEQFF

d_gene: TRBD1
abundance: .
v_gene: TRBV10-3
j_gene: TRBJ1-4
CDR3nt: TGTGCCATCAGTAAGAGCGACAGGGGTGGCGAAAAACTGTTTTTT
CDR3aa: CAISKSDRGGEKLFF

d_gene: .
abundance: .
v_gene: TRBV12-3/TRBV12-4
j_gene: TRBJ1-4
CDR3nt: TGTGCCAGCAGTTTATTGGCCTCCGAAAAACTGTTTTTT
CDR3aa: CASSLLASEKLFF

d_gene: .
abundance: .
v_gene: TRBV10-3
j_gene: TRBJ2-6
CDR3nt: TGTGCCATCAGTGAAAGACTATCTGGGGCCAACGTCCTGACTTTC
CDR3aa: CAISERLSGANVLTF

d_gene: .
abundance: .
v_gene: TRBV30
j_gene: TRBJ1-1
CDR3nt: TGTGCCCGAAAGGGGAACCCGAACACTGAAGCTTTCTTT
CDR3aa: CARKGNPNTEAFF

d_gene: TRBD2
abundance: .
v_gene: TRBV6-1
j_gene: TRBJ2-1
CDR3nt: TGTGCCAGCAGTGACAATCTAGCGGGAGGCCATGAGCAGTTCTTC
CDR3aa: CASSDNLAGGHEQFF

d_gene: .
abundance: once
v_gene: TRBV12-3/TRBV12-4
j_gene: TRBJ1-5
CDR3nt: TGTGCCAGCCTAAGAGATGGCAATCAGCCCCAGCATTTT
CDR3aa: CASLRDGNQPQHF

d_gene: TRBD1
abundance: .
v_gene: TRBV7-3
j_gene: TRBJ1-1
CDR3nt: TGTGCCAGCAGCCTCCTCGGACCGGGACAGTCTGAAGCTTTCTTT
CDR3aa: CASSLLGPGQSEAFF

d_gene: .
abundance: .
v_gene: TRBV6-5
j_gene: TRBJ1-2
CDR3nt: TGTGCCAGCCGGAGACAGGAACGAGGGGGCTACACCTTC
CDR3aa: CASRRQERGGYTF

d_gene: .
abundance: once
v_gene: TRBV19
j_gene: TRBJ1-2
CDR3nt: TGTGCCAGTATCGATTCGGCGGGGCGGAACTATGGCTACACCTTC
CDR3aa: CASIDSAGRNYGYTF

d_gene: TRBD1
abundance: .
v_gene: TRBV14
j_gene: TRBJ1-4
CDR3nt: TGTGCCAGCAGTCCACAGGGGGCGGCTGAAAAACTGTTTTTT
CDR3aa: CASSPQGAAEKLFF

d_gene: TRBD2
abundance: once
v_gene: TRBV19
j_gene: TRBJ2-2
CDR3nt: TGTGCCAGTAGGGTGACCTGGGGGGGCACCGGGGAGCTGTTTTTT
CDR3aa: CASRVTWGGTGELFF

d_gene: .
abundance: .
v_gene: TRBV3-1/TRBV3-2
j_gene: TRBJ1-3
CDR3nt: TGTGCCAGCAGCCAATACTCTGGAAACACCATATATTTT
CDR3aa: CASSQYSGNTIYF

d_gene: .
abundance: .
v_gene: TRBV5-1
j_gene: TRBJ2-5
CDR3nt: TGCGCCAGCAGCTTATCCTCAGGGAAAGAGACCCAGTACTTC
CDR3aa: CASSLSSGKETQYF

d_gene: TRBD1
abundance: .
v_gene: TRBV24-1
j_gene: TRBJ2-3
CDR3nt: TGTGCCACCAGTGATCGTCAGGGGGACCTCACAGATACGCAGTATTTT
CDR3aa: CATSDRQGDLTDTQYF

d_gene: .
abundance: .
v_gene: TRBV5-1
j_gene: TRBJ2-7
CDR3nt: TGCGCCAGCAGCTTGGGGTATAGCAGCTACGAGCAGTACTTC
CDR3aa: CASSLGYSSYEQYF

d_gene: TRBD2
abundance: few
v_gene: TRBV2
j_gene: TRBJ2-3
CDR3nt: TGTGCCAGCAGTGAAGATGGCGGGGGGGTTTACACGCAGTATTTT
CDR3aa: CASSEDGGGVYTQYF

d_gene: .
abundance: few
v_gene: TRBV2
j_gene: TRBJ1-6
CDR3nt: TGTGCCAGCAGTGAAAGGGGAATTTTACTCTCCTATAATTCACCCCTCCACTTT
CDR3aa: CASSERGILLSYNSPLHF